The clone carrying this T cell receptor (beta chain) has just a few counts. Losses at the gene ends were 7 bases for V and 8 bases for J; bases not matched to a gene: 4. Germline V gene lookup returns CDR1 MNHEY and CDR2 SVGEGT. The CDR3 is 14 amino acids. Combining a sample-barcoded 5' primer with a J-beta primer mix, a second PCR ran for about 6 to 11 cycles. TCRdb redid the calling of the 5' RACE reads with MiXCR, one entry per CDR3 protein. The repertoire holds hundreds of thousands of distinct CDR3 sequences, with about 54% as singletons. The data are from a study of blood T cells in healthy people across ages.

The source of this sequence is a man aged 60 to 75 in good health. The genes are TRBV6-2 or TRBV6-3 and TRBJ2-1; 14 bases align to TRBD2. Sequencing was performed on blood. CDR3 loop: CASKTSGGAYEQFF. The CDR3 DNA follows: TGTGCCAGCAAGACTAGCGGGGGGGCCTATGAGCAGTTCTTC.